This T cell receptor beta chain is drawn from a study of blood T cell repertoires in COVID-19 (dated by TCRdb to between 2020 and 2021). Describing the broader study: Collaborator samples came from the United States, Italy and Spain and covered acute and convalescent phases of COVID-19. The repertoires were made available in a free public database intended to serve as a resource for research on the immune response to SARS-CoV-2. The dataset comprised deeply sampled blood TCRbeta repertoires from subjects exposed to, actively infected with, or recovered from COVID-19. Sample metadata almost always included a de-identified subject ID, COVID-19 status, age in years and sex. The material from the prospective study consisted of cDNA or gDNA derived from T cells, B-cell-depleted T cells, or PBMCs. Samples came from the ongoing ImmuneRACE study (first 160 participants) plus 1,254 subjects from 6 global collaborators. Where available, HLA class I and class II types were obtained from metadata supplied by the sample provider rather than from assay-based typing. Study-wide findings and limitations: How much clinical and demographic metadata was included differed by source and by participant, and the metadata was provided uncurated.

On this clone itself: Its antigen is currently not known. No clone much larger than this one lies a single base away; base qualities are absent.

The germline V gene specifies MNHEY as CDR1 and SVGAGI as CDR2. Here V drops 6 bases and J drops 0 bases, and the junction holds 5 bases not matched to any gene. Inclusive of the bounding cysteine and phenylalanine, the CDR3 is 15 residues long. The sequence is cut down to CDR3 DNA, 45 bases in frame from base 1. The collaborating institutions used their own protocols to collect whole blood in K2EDTA tubes. For TCRbeta analysis, collaborators shipped samples in one of three forms: frozen whole blood, isolated PBMCs, or DNA extracted from either of those sample types. The immunoSEQ Assay, a bias-controlled multiplex PCR, was used to amplify TCRbeta CDR3 regions from genomic DNA. In the original analysis: Nucleated cell counts per sample were estimated from amplification of reference gene primers within the assay. To quantify the absolute abundance of each unique TCRbeta CDR3 rearrangement, sequence reads were collapsed and filtered. Productive Simpson clonality was computed per sample as the square root of Simpson's diversity index over productive rearrangements. The table comes from immuneACCESS by way of TCRdb, which keeps in-frame sequences with V and J called. Part of the clones is missing from these tables; in studies checked, under half for an unresolved V gene and the rest for unknown reasons. V and J calls and clone size are those listed in that table; D and trimming were worked out from the DNA. Present in this sample are 130,000 or so clones, approximately 85% of which were seen just once. The top ten constitute roughly 12% of the sample.

This clonotype was sampled from a human donor in a cohort sampled during active COVID-19. Sequences were obtained from peripheral blood. The chain joins TRBV6-5 to TRBJ2-1; 7 junctional bases match TRBD2. The nucleotide sequence reads as follows: TGTGCCAGCAGGACGGGGGGTTCCTCCTACAATGAGCAGTTCTTC. It specifies CASRTGGSSYNEQFF.